This TCR beta chain emerged from a study of metastatic and nonmetastatic thyroid tumors. Study-level results: According to reports, the diversity of TCR beta was significantly higher in malignant thyroid tumors than in benign nodules, and this held in both blood and tumor samples.

As for this clone: What it recognizes is unknown. A much larger clone sits a single nucleotide away, making a read error possible. The identical CDR3 is also encoded by other nucleotide sequences in the sample.

The entire patient cohort was treatment-naive prior to thyroid surgery. Original handling: CDR3 was compared across clinicopathological groups, and the resulting differences were used to build a distant-metastasis classifier for papillary thyroid cancer. Using MiXCR, TCRdb reanalyzed the PCR reads. These V and J calls rely on TCRdb rather than the paper's analysis. The profile shows 25,000 to 30,000 clones, roughly 17% of them singletons. The sample taken for sequencing was blood. The sequence was obtained from a male donor with papillary thyroid cancer or a benign thyroid nodule (not recorded which). Some clones in this sample may be carry-over from other donors' samples.

The chain's CDR3 is CSVAPPGAYNEQFF. CDR3 sequence (DNA): TGCAGCGTTGCTCCACCGGGGGCGTACAATGAGCAGTTCTTC. The gene calls are TRBV29-1 and TRBJ2-1, with D tentatively TRBD1 or TRBD2 (6 bases each). Looked up from germline, CDR1 is SQVTM and CDR2 is ANQGSEA. V was trimmed by 4 bases and J by 4 bases, leaving 14 bases between them. The CDR3 has 14 amino acids.